This TCR beta chain was sequenced during a study of cytomegalovirus exposure and HLA in healthy donors. The study, taken as a whole, reports: Follow-up analysis later connected one missense variant in DCLRE1C with trimming of TCR beta V- and J-genes.

This clone was found a few times. Its antigen is still unknown. Germline CDR1 is SGHNT and CDR2 is YYREEE (reference sequence). The CDR3 consists of 18 residues. Germline trimming cut 4 bases from V and 3 bases from J; bases unmatched to any gene: 14. The PCR contained 60 Vbeta and 13 Jbeta primers. Assay: immunoSEQ multiplex PCR; the TCRdb copy retains only in-frame clones and omits some. The table records about 140,000 clones, 60% to 80% of them present only once. The sample taken for sequencing was PBMCs. The rearrangement joins TRBV5-4 to TRBJ2-2, with 8 bases identical to TRBD2. This TCR came from a woman aged 25 to 39 in good health and CMV-seronegative. The CDR3 here is CASSPEGSGEIYTGELFF. CDR3 DNA: TGTGCCAGCAGCCCGGAGGGTAGCGGGGAGATTTACACCGGGGAGCTGTTTTTT. Variable domain in full (rest from reference TRBV5-4 and TRBJ2-2): ETGVTQSPTHLIKTRGQQVTLRCSSQSGHNTVSWYQQALGQGPQFIFQYYREEENGRGNFPPRFSGLQFPNYSSELNVNALELDDSALYLCASSPEGSGEIYTGELFFGEGSRLTVL.